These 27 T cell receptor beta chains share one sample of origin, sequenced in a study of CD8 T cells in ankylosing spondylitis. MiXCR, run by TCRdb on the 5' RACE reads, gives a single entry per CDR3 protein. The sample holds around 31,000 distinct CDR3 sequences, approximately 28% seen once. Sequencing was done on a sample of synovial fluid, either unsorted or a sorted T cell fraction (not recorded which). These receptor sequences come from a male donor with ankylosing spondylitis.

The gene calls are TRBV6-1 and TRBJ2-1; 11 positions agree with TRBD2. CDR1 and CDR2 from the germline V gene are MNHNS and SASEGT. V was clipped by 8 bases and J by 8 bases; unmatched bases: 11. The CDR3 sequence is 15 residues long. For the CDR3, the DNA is TGTGCCAGCCAGGGGACTAGCGGAGGGGGGGATGAGCAGTTCTTC. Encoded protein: CASQGTSGGGDEQFF.

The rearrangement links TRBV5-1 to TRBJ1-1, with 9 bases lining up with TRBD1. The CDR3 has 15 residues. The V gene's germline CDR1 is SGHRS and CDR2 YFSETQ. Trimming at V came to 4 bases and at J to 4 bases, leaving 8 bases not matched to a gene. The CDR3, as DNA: TGCGCCAGCAGCGCGTCCGGGACAGGGCCCACTGAAGCTTTCTTT. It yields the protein CASSASGTGPTEAFF.

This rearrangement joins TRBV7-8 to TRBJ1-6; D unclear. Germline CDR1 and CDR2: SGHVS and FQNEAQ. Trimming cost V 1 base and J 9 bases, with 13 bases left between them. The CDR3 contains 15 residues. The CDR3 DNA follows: TGTGCCAGCAGCTTAGGGGCCTCGCGAGGTTCACCCCTCCACTTT. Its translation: CASSLGASRGSPLHF.

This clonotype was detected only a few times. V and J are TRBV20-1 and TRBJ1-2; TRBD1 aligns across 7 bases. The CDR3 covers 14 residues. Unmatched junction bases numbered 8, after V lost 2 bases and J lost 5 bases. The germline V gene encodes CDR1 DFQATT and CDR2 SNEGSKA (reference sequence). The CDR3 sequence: CSARPAGGVYGYTF. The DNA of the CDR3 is TGCAGTGCTAGACCGGCAGGGGGTGTGTATGGCTACACCTTC.

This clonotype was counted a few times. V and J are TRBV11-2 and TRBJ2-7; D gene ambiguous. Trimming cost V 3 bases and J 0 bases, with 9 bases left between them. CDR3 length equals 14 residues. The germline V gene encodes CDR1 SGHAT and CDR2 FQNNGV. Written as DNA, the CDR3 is TGTGCCAGCAGCTTTACTACGTCCTCCTACGAGCAGTACTTC. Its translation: CASSFTTSSYEQYF.

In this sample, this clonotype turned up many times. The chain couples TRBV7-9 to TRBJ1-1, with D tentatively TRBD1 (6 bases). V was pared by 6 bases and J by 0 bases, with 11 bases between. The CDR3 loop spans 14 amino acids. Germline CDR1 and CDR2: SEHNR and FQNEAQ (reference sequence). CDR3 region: CASSRQDLNTEAFF. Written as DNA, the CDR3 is TGTGCCAGCAGTCGACAGGACCTGAACACTGAAGCTTTCTTT.

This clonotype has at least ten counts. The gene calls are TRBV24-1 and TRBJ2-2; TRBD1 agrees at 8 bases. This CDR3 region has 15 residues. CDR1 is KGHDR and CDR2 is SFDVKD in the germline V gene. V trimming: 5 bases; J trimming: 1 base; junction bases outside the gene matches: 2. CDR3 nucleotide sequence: TGTGCCACCAGTGCTGGGACAGGGAACACCGGGGAGCTGTTTTTT. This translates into CATSAGTGNTGELFF.

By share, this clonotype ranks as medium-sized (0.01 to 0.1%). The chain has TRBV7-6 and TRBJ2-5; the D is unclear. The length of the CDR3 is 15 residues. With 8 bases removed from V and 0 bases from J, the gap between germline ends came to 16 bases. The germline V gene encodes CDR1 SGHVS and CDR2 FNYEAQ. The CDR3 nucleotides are TGTGCCAGCGTGCTTGTGCGGAGTTACCAAGAGACCCAGTACTTC. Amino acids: CASVLVRSYQETQYF.

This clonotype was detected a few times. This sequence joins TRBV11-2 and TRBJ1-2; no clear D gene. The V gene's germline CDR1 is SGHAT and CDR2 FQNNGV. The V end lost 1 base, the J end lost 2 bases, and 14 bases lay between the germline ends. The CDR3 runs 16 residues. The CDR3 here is CASSLGPNTANYGYTF. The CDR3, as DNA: TGTGCCAGCAGCTTAGGCCCCAATACAGCCAACTATGGCTACACCTTC.

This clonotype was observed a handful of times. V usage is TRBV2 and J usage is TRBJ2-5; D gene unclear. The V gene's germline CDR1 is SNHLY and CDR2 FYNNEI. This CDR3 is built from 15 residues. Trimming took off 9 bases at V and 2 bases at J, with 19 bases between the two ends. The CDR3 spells CASKRDLAPQETQYF. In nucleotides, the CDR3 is TGTGCCAGTAAGCGAGACCTGGCCCCACAAGAGACCCAGTACTTC.

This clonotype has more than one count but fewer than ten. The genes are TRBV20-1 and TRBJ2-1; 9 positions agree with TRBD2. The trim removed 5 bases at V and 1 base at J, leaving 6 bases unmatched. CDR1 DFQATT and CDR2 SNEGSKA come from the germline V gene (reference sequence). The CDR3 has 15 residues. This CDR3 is CSAVAGEVSYNEQFF. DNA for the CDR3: TGCAGTGCTGTAGCGGGAGAGGTTTCCTACAATGAGCAGTTCTTC.

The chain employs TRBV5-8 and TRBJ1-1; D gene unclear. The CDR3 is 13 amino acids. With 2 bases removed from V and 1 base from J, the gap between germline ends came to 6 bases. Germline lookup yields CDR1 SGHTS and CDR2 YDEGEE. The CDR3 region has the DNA TGTGCCAGCAGCTTACAGCAGAACACTGAAGCTTTCTTT. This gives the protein CASSLQQNTEAFF. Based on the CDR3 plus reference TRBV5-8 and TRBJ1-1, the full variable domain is EAGVTQSPTHLIKTRGQQATLRCSPISGHTSVYWYQQALGLGLQFLLWYDEGEERNRGNFPPRFSGRQFPNYSSELNVNALELEDSALYLCASSLQQNTEAFFGQGTRLTVV.

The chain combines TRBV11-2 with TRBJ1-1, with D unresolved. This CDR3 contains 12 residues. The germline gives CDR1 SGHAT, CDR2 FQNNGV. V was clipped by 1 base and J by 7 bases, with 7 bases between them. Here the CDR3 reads CASSLAQIEAFF. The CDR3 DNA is TGTGCCAGCAGCTTAGCGCAGATTGAAGCTTTCTTT. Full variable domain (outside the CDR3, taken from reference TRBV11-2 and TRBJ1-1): EAGVAQSPRYKIIEKRQSVAFWCNPISGHATLYWYQQILGQGPKLLIQFQNNGVVDDSQLPKDRFSAERLKGVDSTLKIQPAKLEDSAVYLCASSLAQIEAFFGQGTRLTVV.

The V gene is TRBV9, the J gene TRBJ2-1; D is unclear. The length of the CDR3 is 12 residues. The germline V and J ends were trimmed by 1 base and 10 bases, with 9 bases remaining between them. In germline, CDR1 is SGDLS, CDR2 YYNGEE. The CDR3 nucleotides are TGTGCCAGCAGCGTAACCTCCCACGAGCAGTTCTTC. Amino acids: CASSVTSHEQFF.

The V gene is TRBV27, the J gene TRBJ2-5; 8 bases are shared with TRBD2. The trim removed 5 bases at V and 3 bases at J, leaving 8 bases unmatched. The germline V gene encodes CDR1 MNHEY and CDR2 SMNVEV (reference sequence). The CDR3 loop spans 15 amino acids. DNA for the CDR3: TGTGCCAGCAGTCCTACCGCACTAGCGGAAGAGACCCAGTACTTC. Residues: CASSPTALAEETQYF.

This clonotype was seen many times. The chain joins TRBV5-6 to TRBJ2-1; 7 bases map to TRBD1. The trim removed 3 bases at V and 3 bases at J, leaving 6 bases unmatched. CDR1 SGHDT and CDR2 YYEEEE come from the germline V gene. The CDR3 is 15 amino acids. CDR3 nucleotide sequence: TGTGCCAGCAGCTCGACAGGGTACGGCTACAATGAGCAGTTCTTC. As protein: CASSSTGYGYNEQFF.

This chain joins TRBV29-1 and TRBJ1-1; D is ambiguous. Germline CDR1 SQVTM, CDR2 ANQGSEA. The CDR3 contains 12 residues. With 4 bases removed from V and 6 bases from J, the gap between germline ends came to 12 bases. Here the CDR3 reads CSVVRVSAEAFF. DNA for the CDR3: TGCAGCGTTGTTAGGGTGTCGGCTGAAGCTTTCTTT.

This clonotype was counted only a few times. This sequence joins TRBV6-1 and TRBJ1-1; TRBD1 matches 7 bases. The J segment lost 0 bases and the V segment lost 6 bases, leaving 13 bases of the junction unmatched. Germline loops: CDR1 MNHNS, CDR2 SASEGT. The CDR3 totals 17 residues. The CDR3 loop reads CASRKRGQTLMNTEAFF. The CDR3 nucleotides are TGTGCCAGCAGAAAGAGGGGACAGACCCTGATGAACACTGAAGCTTTCTTT.

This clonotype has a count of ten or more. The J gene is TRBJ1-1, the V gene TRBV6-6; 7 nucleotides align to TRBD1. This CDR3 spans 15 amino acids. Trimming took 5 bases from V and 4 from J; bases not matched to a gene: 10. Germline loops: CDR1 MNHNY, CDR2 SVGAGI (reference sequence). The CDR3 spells CASSEYLDRTTEAFF. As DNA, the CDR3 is TGTGCCAGCAGTGAATACCTGGACAGGACCACTGAAGCTTTCTTT.

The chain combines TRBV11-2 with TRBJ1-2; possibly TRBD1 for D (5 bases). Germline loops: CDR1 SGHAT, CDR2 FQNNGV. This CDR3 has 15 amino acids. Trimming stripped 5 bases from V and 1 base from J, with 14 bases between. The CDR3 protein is CASSPRDLLNYGYTF. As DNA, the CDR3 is TGTGCCAGCAGCCCCAGGGACTTACTTAACTATGGCTACACCTTC.

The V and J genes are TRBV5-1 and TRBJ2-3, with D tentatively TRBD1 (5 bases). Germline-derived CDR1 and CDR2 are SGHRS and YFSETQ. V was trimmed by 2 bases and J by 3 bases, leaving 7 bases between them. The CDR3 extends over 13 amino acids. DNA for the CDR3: TGCGCCAGCAGCTTCGGACAAACAGATACGCAGTATTTT. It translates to CASSFGQTDTQYF.

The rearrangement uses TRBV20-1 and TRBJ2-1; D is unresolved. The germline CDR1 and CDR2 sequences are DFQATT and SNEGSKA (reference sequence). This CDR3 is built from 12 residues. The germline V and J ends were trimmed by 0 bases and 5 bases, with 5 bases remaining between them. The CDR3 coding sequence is TGCAGTGCTAGAGAAACAGACAATGAGCAGTTCTTC. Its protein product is CSARETDNEQFF.

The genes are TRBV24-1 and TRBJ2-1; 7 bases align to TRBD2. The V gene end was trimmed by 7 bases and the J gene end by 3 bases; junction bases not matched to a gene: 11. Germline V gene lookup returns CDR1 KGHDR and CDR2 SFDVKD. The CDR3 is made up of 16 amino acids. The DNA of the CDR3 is TGTGCCACCAGCCGGTTAGGGGAGGGGCGCTACAATGAGCAGTTCTTC. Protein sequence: CATSRLGEGRYNEQFF.

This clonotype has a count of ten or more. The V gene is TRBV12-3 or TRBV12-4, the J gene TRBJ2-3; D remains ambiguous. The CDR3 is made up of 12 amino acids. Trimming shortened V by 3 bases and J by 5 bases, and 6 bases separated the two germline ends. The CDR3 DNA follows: TGTGCCAGCAGTTTCGGTGGAGATACGCAGTATTTT. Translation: CASSFGGDTQYF.

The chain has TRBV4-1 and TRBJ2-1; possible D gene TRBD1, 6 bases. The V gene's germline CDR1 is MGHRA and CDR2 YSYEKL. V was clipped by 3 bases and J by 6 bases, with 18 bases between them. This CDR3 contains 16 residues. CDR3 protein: CASSQGPGEVGNEQFF. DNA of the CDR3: TGCGCCAGCAGCCAGGGCCCAGGGGAAGTAGGCAATGAGCAGTTCTTC.

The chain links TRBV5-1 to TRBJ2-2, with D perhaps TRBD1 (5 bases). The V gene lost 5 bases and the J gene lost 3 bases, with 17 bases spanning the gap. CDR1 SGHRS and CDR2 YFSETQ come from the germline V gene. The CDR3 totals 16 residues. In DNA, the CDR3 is TGCGCCAGCAGGCTGGGGTCCAGGGTCTACACCGGGGAGCTGTTTTTT. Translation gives CASRLGSRVYTGELFF.

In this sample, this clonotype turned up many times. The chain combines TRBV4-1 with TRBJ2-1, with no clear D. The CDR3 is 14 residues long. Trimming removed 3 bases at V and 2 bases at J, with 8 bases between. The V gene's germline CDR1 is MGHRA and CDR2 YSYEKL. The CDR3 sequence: CASSQTATYNEQFF. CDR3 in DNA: TGCGCCAGCAGCCAGACCGCTACCTACAATGAGCAGTTCTTC.